The T cell receptor beta chain under discussion was sequenced for a study of PD-L1 blockade in urothelial cancer. Study-wide background: Analysis of the blood was performed 3 weeks (second dose) and 6 weeks after treatment start.

As for time point: pretreatment peripheral blood. CDR3 length equals 14 residues. Germline V CDR1 and CDR2: LNHDA, SQIVND (reference sequence). The V and J ends lost 5 bases and 6 bases respectively, with 16 bases between them. Repertoires were generated with immunoSEQ multiplex PCR, while TCRdb's copy carries only in-frame clones and drops some. Here the sample spans 45,000 or so clones, around nine tenths being singletons. Regarding the study as a whole: Better survival was forecast by a pretreatment blood TCR clonality below the median.

Of note for this clone: Its antigen remains unidentified.

Source: PBMCs, taken around atezolizumab (anti-PD-L1) treatment. The source of this sequence is a donor at least 40 years old with urothelial cancer. The chain employs TRBV19 and TRBJ1-1; possible D gene TRBD1, 5 bases. CDR3 amino acids: CASSGRGDFPEAFF. The DNA for the CDR3 is TGTGCCAGTAGTGGGCGGGGCGACTTCCCTGAAGCTTTCTTT.